A selection of T cell receptor beta chains follows, all from one sample in a study of blood T cell repertoires in COVID-19. TCRdb's table, derived via immunoSEQ multiplex PCR, lists solely in-frame clones and lacks some. Of 250,000 to 300,000 clones listed, 86% are singletons. The specimen sequenced was peripheral blood. All receptors derive from a woman aged 25 to 39 with active or convalescent COVID-19. CDR3s include the opening cysteine and the closing phenylalanine or tryptophan. D genes are given only for firm matches.

TRBD1	TRBJ1-1	13	TRBV6-6	CASSSVILQGAFF	TGTGCCAGCAGCTCCGTTATTCTACAGGGGGCTTTCTTT
TRBD1	TRBJ2-6	17	TRBV27	CASSRTGPISGANVLTF	TGTGCCAGCAGCCGGACAGGCCCAATCTCTGGGGCCAACGTCCTGACTTTC
.	TRBJ1-2	13	TRBV3-1/TRBV3-2	CASSQSQGGGYTF	TGTGCCAGCAGCCAATCGCAGGGTGGGGGCTACACCTTC
.	TRBJ1-1	15	TRBV19	CASSANRAQNTEAFF	TGTGCCAGTAGTGCGAACAGGGCCCAGAACACTGAAGCTTTCTTT
TRBD1	TRBJ1-1	15	TRBV5-1	CASSSGGGYRTEAFF	TGCGCCAGCAGCTCAGGGGGCGGGTATAGGACTGAAGCTTTCTTT
.	TRBJ2-5	15	TRBV6-1	CASSEEDLARQTQYF	TGTGCCAGCAGTGAAGAGGACTTAGCCAGGCAGACCCAGTACTTC
.	TRBJ2-7	17	TRBV12-2	CASRLAESWTPSYEQYF	TGTGCAAGTCGCTTAGCCGAATCCTGGACACCCTCCTACGAGCAGTACTTC
TRBD1	TRBJ1-1	14	TRBV30	CAWSVGTGNTEAFF	TGTGCCTGGAGTGTGGGGACAGGCAACACTGAAGCTTTCTTT
TRBD1	TRBJ2-2	13	TRBV29-1	CSAAPGGTGELFF	TGCAGCGCGGCACCAGGGGGCACCGGGGAGCTGTTTTTT
.	TRBJ2-6	14	TRBV5-6	CATGTGTGANVLTF	TGTGCCACCGGAACCGGGACTGGGGCCAACGTCCTGACTTTC